The next 21 T cell receptor beta chains were all read from a single sample in a study of cytomegalovirus exposure and HLA in healthy donors. 60 Vbeta and 13 Jbeta primers were used in PCR. Measured with immunoSEQ multiplex PCR; TCRdb has only the in-frame clones, and not every one. The table includes 100,000 to 150,000 clones, 81% detected once. The sample was PBMCs. These receptors were taken from a man aged 18 to 30 in good health and CMV-seropositive.

CDR3 amino acids: CASSLRVGGGVNTGELFF. For the CDR3, the DNA is TGTGCCAGCAGCTTGCGAGTAGGGGGCGGGGTCAACACCGGGGAGCTGTTTTTT. The gene calls are TRBV7-6 and TRBJ2-2, with D perhaps TRBD1 (7 bases). V was cut by 3 bases and J by 2 bases, with 19 bases left in between. This CDR3 region has 18 residues. Looked up from germline, CDR1 is SGHVS and CDR2 is FNYEAQ.

This clone was picked up a small number of times. This sequence joins TRBV5-8 and TRBJ2-1; D possibly corresponds to TRBD1 (5 bases). The V gene lost 0 bases and the J gene lost 7 bases, with 14 bases spanning the gap. This CDR3 has 15 amino acids. Germline CDR1 is SGHTS and CDR2 is YDEGEE. The CDR3 is CASSLVGRVSNEQFF. As DNA, the CDR3 is TGTGCCAGCAGCTTGGTGGGCAGGGTTTCGAATGAGCAGTTCTTC.

The chain uses TRBV6-1 and TRBJ1-2; D unclear. The CDR3 is 15 amino acids. The V end was cut by 7 bases, the J end by 2 bases, with 17 bases between. Germline loops: CDR1 MNHNS, CDR2 SASEGT. The CDR3 coding sequence is TGTGCCAGCATAATGGGCCTTCCCGGAAACTATGGCTACACCTTC. Translated, it gives CASIMGLPGNYGYTF.

The J gene is TRBJ1-1, the V gene TRBV18; D not certain. CDR1 is KGHSH and CDR2 is LQKENI in the germline V gene. The CDR3 is 15 residues long. The V end lost 6 bases, the J end lost 5 bases, and 19 bases lay between the germline ends. CDR3 region: CASSTNRYRGTEAFF. In nucleotides, the CDR3 is TGTGCCAGCTCGACCAATCGGTATCGGGGAACTGAAGCTTTCTTT. Together with reference TRBV18 and TRBJ1-1, the CDR3 gives the full variable domain: NAGVMQNPRHLVRRRGQEARLRCSPMKGHSHVYWYRQLPEEGLKFMVYLQKENIIDESGMPKERFSAEFPKEGPSILRIQQVVRGDSAAYFCASSTNRYRGTEAFFGQGTRLTVV.

The count of this clone is one. The rearrangement uses TRBV30 and TRBJ1-4; possibly TRBD1 for D (6 bases). Germline CDR1 GTSNPN, CDR2 SVGIG (reference sequence). The CDR3 spans 13 residues. Trimming shortened V by 5 bases and J by 5 bases, and 12 bases separated the two germline ends. CDR3 coding DNA: TGTGCCTGGGGCCGGACAGTAAATGAAAAACTGTTTTTT. It yields the protein CAWGRTVNEKLFF.

This sequence joins TRBV5-1 and TRBJ2-1; perhaps TRBD1 as D (5 bases). Germline CDR1 reads SGHRS; CDR2 reads YFSETQ. The CDR3 contains 13 residues. Trimming cost V 2 bases and J 5 bases, with 8 bases left between them. CDR3 residues: CASSFEGDNEQFF. CDR3 coding DNA: TGCGCCAGCAGCTTCGAAGGGGACAATGAGCAGTTCTTC.

The CDR3 protein is CASSSRRRDRGFNYGYTF. Written as DNA, the CDR3 is TGTGCCAGCTCCTCCAGACGACGGGACAGGGGCTTTAACTATGGCTACACCTTC. V usage is TRBV27 and J usage is TRBJ1-2, with 10 bases lining up with TRBD1. V was pared by 8 bases and J by 1 base, with 16 bases of the junction left unmatched. Germline-derived CDR1 and CDR2 are MNHEY and SMNVEV (reference sequence). The CDR3 is 18 amino acids.

The genes are TRBV7-9 and TRBJ1-1; possible D gene TRBD1, 5 bases. The CDR3 totals 15 residues. V was pared by 1 base and J by 3 bases, with 12 bases between. Germline V lookup: CDR1 SEHNR, CDR2 FQNEAQ (reference sequence). The CDR3 DNA reads as TGTGCCAGCAGCTTAGGCGGGGCATTGGACACTGAAGCTTTCTTT. It specifies CASSLGGALDTEAFF.

The V call is TRBV19, the J call TRBJ1-2; 9 bases agree with TRBD1. The V and J ends lost 6 bases and 2 bases, in that order; junction bases with no gene match: 4. Per germline, CDR1 LNHDA and CDR2 SQIVND (reference sequence). The CDR3 is made up of 14 amino acids. The CDR3 spells CASRWTGENYGYTF. The CDR3 nucleotides are TGTGCCAGTAGGTGGACAGGGGAAAACTATGGCTACACCTTC.

The chain has TRBV9 and TRBJ2-1; D is perhaps TRBD2 (5 bases). CDR1 is SGDLS and CDR2 is YYNGEE in the germline V gene. Trimming shortened V by 5 bases and J by 5 bases, and 17 bases separated the two germline ends. The CDR3 sequence is 15 residues long. The CDR3 reads CASSGSGERHNEQFF. Written as DNA, the CDR3 is TGTGCCAGCAGTGGGAGTGGGGAAAGACACAATGAGCAGTTCTTC.

This chain links TRBV5-1 with TRBJ2-2, with D possibly TRBD2 on 6 matching bases. The germline gives CDR1 SGHRS, CDR2 YFSETQ. This CDR3 has 15 residues. V was clipped by 6 bases and J by 6 bases, with 18 bases between them. DNA for the CDR3: TGCGCCAGCACCCCCGGAGGGGCGGTCGCCGGGGAGCTGTTTTTT. Its translation: CASTPGGAVAGELFF.

The rearrangement links TRBV13 to TRBJ2-5; 9 bases are shared with TRBD1. Germline V CDR1 and CDR2: PRHDT, FYEKMQ (reference sequence). The CDR3 is made up of 17 amino acids. J gave up 5 bases and V 2 bases, and 12 bases lay outside the gene matches. CDR3 DNA: TGTGCCAGCAGCTTATCGGCCGGACAGGGGATCGCGGAGACCCAGTACTTC. It codes for CASSLSAGQGIAETQYF. Looking up the rest from reference TRBV13 and TRBJ2-5 gives the full variable domain: AAGVIQSPRHLIKEKRETATLKCYPIPRHDTVYWYQQGPGQDPQFLISFYEKMQSDKGSIPDRFSAQQFSDYHSELNMSSLELGDSALYFCASSLSAGQGIAETQYFGPGTRLLVL.

This clone has a single count. The chain links TRBV7-2 to TRBJ2-2, with D unresolved. Germline CDR1 reads SGHTA; CDR2 reads FQGNSA. The CDR3 totals 12 residues. The V end was cut by 5 bases, the J end by 3 bases, with 4 bases between. DNA for the CDR3: TGTGCCAGCAGCGACTACACCGGGGAGCTGTTTTTT. Translating gives CASSDYTGELFF.

This clone was seen a single time. J is TRBJ1-1 and V is TRBV6-5; tentative D call: TRBD1 (6 bases). The CDR3 spans 13 residues. Trimming stripped 6 bases from V and 4 bases from J, with 12 bases between. Germline V gives CDR1 MNHEY, CDR2 SVGAGI. The CDR3 region has the DNA TGTGCCAGCAGCCGGGGGGCGACCACTGAAGCTTTCTTT. As protein: CASSRGATTEAFF.

The rearrangement links TRBV18 to TRBJ2-1, with D possibly matching TRBD1 (6 bases). With 3 bases removed from V and 5 bases from J, the gap between germline ends came to 14 bases. CDR1 KGHSH and CDR2 LQKENI come from the germline V gene. The CDR3 has 15 residues. The CDR3 sequence is CASSPPGTQDNEQFF. CDR3 coding DNA: TGTGCCAGCTCACCTCCCGGGACACAAGACAATGAGCAGTTCTTC. Using reference TRBV18 and TRBJ2-1 for the parts outside the CDR3, the full variable domain is NAGVMQNPRHLVRRRGQEARLRCSPMKGHSHVYWYRQLPEEGLKFMVYLQKENIIDESGMPKERFSAEFPKEGPSILRIQQVVRGDSAAYFCASSPPGTQDNEQFFGPGTRLTVL.

The genes are TRBV27 and TRBJ1-2; 8 nucleotides align to TRBD1. The germline CDR1 and CDR2 sequences are MNHEY and SMNVEV (reference sequence). The CDR3 extends over 15 amino acids. Unmatched junction bases numbered 14, after V lost 6 bases and J lost 8 bases. The CDR3 region has the DNA TGTGCCAGCAGGAATCAGGGGGCAGCTATGGAAGGCTACACCTTC. Translating it yields CASRNQGAAMEGYTF.

The chain has TRBV6-4 and TRBJ1-3; the D is unclear. Trimming shortened V by 7 bases and J by 9 bases, and 7 bases separated the two germline ends. The CDR3 loop spans 10 amino acids. The germline V gene encodes CDR1 MRHNA and CDR2 SNTAGT. Here the CDR3 DNA reads TGTGCCAGCAAGGAGGGCACCATATATTTT. Its protein product is CASKEGTIYF.

The chain employs TRBV4-3 and TRBJ2-5, with D possibly being TRBD1 (6 bases). The germline gives CDR1 LGHNA, CDR2 YSLEER. The CDR3 runs 15 residues. Trimming pared 0 bases from V and 5 bases from J, leaving 13 bases between. CDR3 amino acids: CASSQDRTVGETQYF. In nucleotides, the CDR3 is TGCGCCAGCAGCCAAGATCGGACAGTCGGGGAGACCCAGTACTTC.

V is TRBV19 and J is TRBJ2-1; TRBD2 aligns across 7 bases. The CDR3 totals 15 residues. Unmatched junction bases numbered 12, after V lost 3 bases and J lost 10 bases. Germline V gene data show CDR1 as LNHDA and CDR2 as SQIVND (reference sequence). CDR3 sequence (DNA): TGTGCCAGTAGTATTAGGGGACTAAGAGCCGGGGAGCAGTTCTTC. Translating it yields CASSIRGLRAGEQFF.

This chain connects TRBV6-4 to TRBJ2-3; D call uncertain. Trimming pared 5 bases from V and 2 bases from J, leaving 11 bases between. Per germline, CDR1 MRHNA and CDR2 SNTAGT. CDR3 length: 14 residues. The CDR3 region is CASSFTLNTDTQYF. The CDR3 DNA sequence: TGTGCCAGCAGTTTTACCCTAAACACAGATACGCAGTATTTT.

This sequence joins TRBV7-9 and TRBJ2-1; 9 nucleotides agree with TRBD2. Germline V gives CDR1 SEHNR, CDR2 FQNEAQ (reference sequence). V shed 5 bases, J shed 10 bases, and the junction held 12 bases outside the gene matches. This CDR3 contains 15 residues. The CDR3 bases are TGTGCCAGCAGCCCATTGGGGACTAGCTTCAGGGAGCAGTTCTTC. Translated, it gives CASSPLGTSFREQFF.